The 7 T cell receptor beta chains presented below share a single source sample, sequenced in a study of blood T cell repertoires in COVID-19. The table came from immunoSEQ multiplex PCR; TCRdb's copy has only in-frame clones and leaves some out. The sample contains 14,000 or so clones, 84% of which appear only once. Sequencing was carried out using peripheral blood. These receptors all stem from a woman aged 50 to 60 with active or convalescent COVID-19.

The chain carries TRBV11-3 and TRBJ2-2, with 8 nucleotides matching TRBD2. CDR1 is SGHNT, CDR2 YENEEA, per germline. The CDR3 length is 18 residues. The CDR3 sequence: CGYSKSGSNGGNTGELFF. CDR3 sequence (DNA): TGTGGTTACAGTAAGAGCGGGAGTAACGGGGGGAACACCGGGGAGCTGTTTTTT.

The V call is TRBV5-4, the J call TRBJ2-1; 9 nucleotides agree with TRBD2. CDR1 SGHNT and CDR2 YYREEE come from the germline V gene (reference sequence). Trimming cost V 3 bases and J 9 bases; bases outside gene matches: 4. This CDR3 spans 13 amino acids. CDR3 amino acids: CASSSPLAGEQFF. CDR3 DNA sequence: TGTGCCAGCAGCTCGCCACTAGCGGGTGAGCAGTTCTTC.

The chain has TRBV5-1 and TRBJ1-5, with D hard to call. The CDR3 covers 13 residues. Germline V lookup: CDR1 SGHRS, CDR2 YFSETQ. Trimming removed 3 bases at V and 5 bases at J, with 9 bases between. Written as DNA, the CDR3 is TGCGCCAGCAGCTGGGCGGGAGATCAGCCCCAGCATTTT. Encoded protein: CASSWAGDQPQHF.

The J gene is TRBJ2-7, the V gene TRBV4-1, with unresolved D. Between the trimmed V and J ends, which lost 3 bases and 2 bases, there was a span of 11 bases. CDR1 MGHRA and CDR2 YSYEKL come from the germline V gene. The CDR3 has 14 residues. DNA for the CDR3: TGCGCCAGCAGCCACGCGTCTGACACCTACGAGCAGTACTTC. Its translation: CASSHASDTYEQYF.

The chain combines TRBV7-2 with TRBJ2-2; perhaps TRBD1 as D (5 bases). Germline V gene lookup returns CDR1 SGHTA and CDR2 FQGNSA. V gave up 7 bases and J gave up 0 bases, with 18 bases separating them. The CDR3 is made up of 17 amino acids. CDR3 amino acids: CASKQELSLTNTGELFF. CDR3 bases: TGTGCCAGCAAACAGGAGCTCTCCCTTACGAACACCGGGGAGCTGTTTTTT.

In this sample, this clone turned up once. The J gene is TRBJ1-2, the V gene TRBV19, with D uncertain. CDR3 length: 13 amino acids. Per the germline V gene, CDR1 is LNHDA and CDR2 is SQIVND (reference sequence). Trimming took off 2 bases at V and 0 bases at J, with 4 bases between the two ends. The CDR3 reads CASSILANYGYTF. CDR3 DNA: TGTGCCAGTAGTATATTAGCTAACTATGGCTACACCTTC.

The chain employs TRBV5-1 and TRBJ2-3, with D possibly matching TRBD2 (6 bases). The CDR3 has 17 amino acids. V gave up 0 bases and J gave up 1 base, with 15 bases separating them. CDR1 is SGHRS and CDR2 is YFSETQ in the germline V gene. In DNA form, the CDR3 reads TGCGCCAGCAGCTTGGTAGGACCGGGACTGGGCACAGATACGCAGTATTTT. Encoded protein: CASSLVGPGLGTDTQYF.